The entry that follows covers one TCR beta chain sequence. An end of the junction does not agree with germline; a read error may underlie this. These data originate in a study of Tregs in tolerant kidney transplant recipients. Some clones are missing from TCRdb's copy, which holds only in-frame ones; the method was immunoSEQ multiplex PCR. The sample has under 95,000 clones, 85% to 95% seen once. Source: Tregs from blood, taken before the transplant. The sequence came from a human donor who received a combined kidney and bone marrow transplant.

CDR3 region: CASSPQWGDSPFHF. As DNA, the CDR3 is TGTGCCAGCAGCCCCCAGTGGGGTGATTCACCCTTCCACTTT. This chain joins TRBV7-2 and TRBJ1-6; the D is unclear. The CDR3 contains 14 residues. Germline assignment: CDR1 SGHTA and CDR2 FQGNSA.